The rows below give T cell receptor beta chains drawn from one sample of a study of shared clonotypes between healthy human individuals. Profiled with immunoSEQ multiplex PCR; TCRdb holds only in-frame clones, not every one. The sample gives just over 2,000,000 clones, about 95% of which show up once; approximately 1.2% is in the top ten. Sequenced: naive CD8+ T cells sorted from blood. These receptors were collected from a man aged 18 to 30 in good health. Each CDR3 is given with its conserved first and last residue. Fields, in order: D gene, J gene, V gene, clone size, CDR3 DNA, CDR3 protein. The D gene is left open where the match is weak. Clone size is stated in some rows and not others, as once, few, many or a class when expanded.

>TRBD1|TRBJ2-5|TRBV4-3|-
TGCGCCAGCAGCCAGACAGGGAGACAAGAGACCCAGTACTTC
CASSQTGRQETQYF
>-|TRBJ1-2|TRBV4-1|-
TGCGCCAGCAGCCACGCAGATAGGGGACACAACTATGGCTACACCTTC
CASSHADRGHNYGYTF
>-|TRBJ1-4|TRBV2|-
TGTGCCAGCAGTGATGGGGAAAATAATGAAAAACTGTTTTTT
CASSDGENNEKLFF
>TRBD1|TRBJ1-4|TRBV4-1|-
TGCGCCAGCAGCCAAGGAGCCGGGACAGGGGGGAAGGCTAATGAAAAACTGTTTTTT
CASSQGAGTGGKANEKLFF
>-|TRBJ2-1|TRBV4-3|-
TGCGCCAGCAGCCCGGTGGGGCTGGGGCAAAAGCAGTTCTTC
CASSPVGLGQKQFF
>TRBD1|TRBJ1-6|TRBV27|-
TGTGCCAGCAGTACGACAGGGGGCAATTCACCCCTCCACTTT
CASSTTGGNSPLHF
>TRBD2|TRBJ2-7|TRBV4-1|-
TGCGCCAGCAGCCCGCTCGTCGGGGGGGCCTCCTACGAGCAGTACTTC
CASSPLVGGASYEQYF
>TRBD2|TRBJ2-1|TRBV4-1|-
TGCGCCAGCAGCCAAGTCGGGGGGGCCGTGAATGAGCAGTTCTTC
CASSQVGGAVNEQFF
>-|TRBJ2-7|TRBV5-1|-
TGCGCCAGCAGCTTCTTTCCGGGGACCTACGAGCAGTACTTC
CASSFFPGTYEQYF
>TRBD1|TRBJ1-2|TRBV28|-
TGTGCCAGCAGTCTAGCGACAGGGGCAGGCTATGGCTACACCTTC
CASSLATGAGYGYTF
>-|TRBJ2-7|TRBV7-8|-
TGTGCCAGCAGCTTAGAAGGGGCCTACGAGCAGTACTTC
CASSLEGAYEQYF
>TRBD1|TRBJ2-7|TRBV6-7|-
TGTGCCAGCAGTTACTGGGCCGGGACAGTGAAGTACGAGCAGTACTTC
CASSYWAGTVKYEQYF
>TRBD1|TRBJ2-3|TRBV11-2|-
TGTGCCAGCAGCTTAGCCGACAGGGAGAGGGATACGCAGTATTTT
CASSLADRERDTQYF
>-|TRBJ2-7|TRBV19|-
TGTGCCAGCTCGAGGGGGAACGACGAGCAGTACTTC
CASSRGNDEQYF
>TRBD1|TRBJ2-3|TRBV13|-
TGTGCCAGCAGCGCCTTACAGGGGGATGGAGATACGCAGTATTTT
CASSALQGDGDTQYF
>-|TRBJ2-7|TRBV11-1|-
TGTGCCAGCAGCTCGGGATCAGACAGGAGCTTCCCTGGCGAGCAGTACTTC
CASSSGSDRSFPGEQYF
>TRBD1|TRBJ2-7|TRBV5-1|-
TGCGCCAGCAGCTCTAGGGACAGATCCTACGAGCAGTACTTC
CASSSRDRSYEQYF
>TRBD2|TRBJ2-1|TRBV2|-
TGTGCCAGCATCCCAGGACTAGCGATATACAATGAGCAGTTCTTC
CASIPGLAIYNEQFF
>TRBD1|TRBJ1-1|TRBV6-5|-
TGTGCCAGCAACACAGGGGGTAGATACACTGAAGCTTTCTTT
CASNTGGRYTEAFF
>TRBD2|TRBJ2-3|TRBV7-9|once
TGTGCCAGCAGCTTAGGGAGTGAGGGCGGGAGTCCAGATACGCAGTATTTT
CASSLGSEGGSPDTQYF
>-|TRBJ2-2|TRBV7-8|-
TGTGCCAGCAGCCCCCTGGAACTCACCGGGGAGCTGTTTTTT
CASSPLELTGELFF
>-|TRBJ2-7|TRBV7-9|-
TGTGCCAGCAGCTTAGTTTCGCGCCTCGAGGTTTACGAGCAGTACTTC
CASSLVSRLEVYEQYF
>-|TRBJ2-4|TRBV30|-
TGTGCCTGCCTGGACCTAGCCAAAAACATTCAGTACTTC
CACLDLAKNIQYF
>TRBD2|TRBJ2-3|TRBV7-2|-
TGTGCCAGCAGCTTGGAAAGCGGGGGGCCAGATACGCAGTATTTT
CASSLESGGPDTQYF
>TRBD2|TRBJ2-7|TRBV27|-
TGTGCCAGCAGTTTAAGAATGGGGGGGGTACGCGAGCAGTACTTC
CASSLRMGGVREQYF
>TRBD1|TRBJ2-5|TRBV13|-
TGTGCCAGCAGCCCGGGGACAGGGACACAAGAGACCCAGTACTTC
CASSPGTGTQETQYF
>-|TRBJ1-1|TRBV27|-
TGTGCCAGCAGTGCCTCCGTCGGGCTGGGGAAAACTGAAGCTTTCTTT
CASSASVGLGKTEAFF
>-|TRBJ1-5|TRBV6-1|-
TGTGCCAGCAGTGACATACACCCCAATCAGCCCCAGCATTTT
CASSDIHPNQPQHF
>-|TRBJ2-3|TRBV27|-
TGTGCCTCGAGGGAGTTAGGAGATACGCAGTATTTT
CASRELGDTQYF
>TRBD2|TRBJ2-5|TRBV6-9|-
TGTGCCAGCAGTTTCCTAGCGGGGGGCGGAAAGAAAGAGACCCAGTACTTC
CASSFLAGGGKKETQYF
>TRBD1|TRBJ2-7|TRBV4-1|-
TGCGCCAGCAGCCAAGGGGGACCGGGACAGGGGTCCTACGAGCAGTACTTC
CASSQGGPGQGSYEQYF
>-|TRBJ1-1|TRBV4-3|-
TGCGCCAGCAGCCCGTTATGGGGGGGCGGCACTGAAGCTTTCTTT
CASSPLWGGGTEAFF
>TRBD1|TRBJ1-2|TRBV29-1|once
TGCAGCGTTGTGGGACAGGGTTATGGCTACACCTTC
CSVVGQGYGYTF
>-|TRBJ2-1|TRBV10-3|-
TGTGCCATCAGTGAGAAGCCCAATGAGCAGTTCTTC
CAISEKPNEQFF
>-|TRBJ1-1|TRBV5-4|-
TGTGCCAGCAGCTGGGGACACTACACTGAAGCTTTCTTT
CASSWGHYTEAFF
>-|TRBJ2-7|TRBV4-1|-
TGCGCCAGCAGCCAGGCTTTGCTTGCCTACGAGCAGTACTTC
CASSQALLAYEQYF
>TRBD1|TRBJ1-5|TRBV6-7|-
TGTGCCAGCAGCCACCCGGCGGGACAGGGGGCGCGGCCCCAGCATTTT
CASSHPAGQGARPQHF
>TRBD2|TRBJ2-3|TRBV7-2|-
TGTGCCAGCAGTTTGACTAGCGGGCAGGGAGATACGCAGTATTTT
CASSLTSGQGDTQYF
>-|TRBJ2-1|TRBV28|-
TGTGCCAGCACCCTGAGGGGGGGTAGCAATGAGCAGTTCTTC
CASTLRGGSNEQFF
>-|TRBJ1-1|TRBV5-1|-
TGCGCCAGCAGACCTGACAAGAACACTGAAGCTTTCTTT
CASRPDKNTEAFF
>TRBD2|TRBJ2-5|TRBV11-2|-
TGTGCCAGCAGCTTAATTAGCGGGGGGCCCGGGGAGACCCAGTACTTC
CASSLISGGPGETQYF
>-|TRBJ2-7|TRBV4-3|-
TGCGCCAGCAGCCAAGATCTGAGTTACGAGCAGTACTTC
CASSQDLSYEQYF
>-|TRBJ2-1|TRBV5-6|once
TGTGCCAGCTCTGAAGCCTCTTCGTATGAGCAGTTCTTC
CASSEASSYEQFF
>TRBD1|TRBJ2-7|TRBV4-1|-
TGCGCCAGCAGCCAAGACGCCGACCGGGGACAGGGGGAGTTGTACGAGCAGTACTTC
CASSQDADRGQGELYEQYF
>-|TRBJ2-7|TRBV29-1|-
TGCAGCGTTGGGACAACCTACGAGCAGTACTTC
CSVGTTYEQYF
>TRBD1|TRBJ2-7|TRBV5-6|-
TGTGCCAGCAGCTTGGAGGGCACAGGGGGTGTGAGCTCCTACGAGCAGTACTTC
CASSLEGTGGVSSYEQYF
>-|TRBJ1-4|TRBV19|once
TGTGCCAGTAGTGACGAGAGGGGAGGAATTGAAAAACTGTTTTTT
CASSDERGGIEKLFF
>-|TRBJ2-7|TRBV9|-
TGTGCCAGCAGCGTAGAAGCCACCTACGAGCAGTACTTC
CASSVEATYEQYF
>TRBD1|TRBJ2-6|TRBV5-1|-
TGCGCCAGCAGCTTCACAGGGGGCACGTGGAGTCCTCCATCTGGGGCCAACGTCCTGACTTTC
CASSFTGGTWSPPSGANVLTF